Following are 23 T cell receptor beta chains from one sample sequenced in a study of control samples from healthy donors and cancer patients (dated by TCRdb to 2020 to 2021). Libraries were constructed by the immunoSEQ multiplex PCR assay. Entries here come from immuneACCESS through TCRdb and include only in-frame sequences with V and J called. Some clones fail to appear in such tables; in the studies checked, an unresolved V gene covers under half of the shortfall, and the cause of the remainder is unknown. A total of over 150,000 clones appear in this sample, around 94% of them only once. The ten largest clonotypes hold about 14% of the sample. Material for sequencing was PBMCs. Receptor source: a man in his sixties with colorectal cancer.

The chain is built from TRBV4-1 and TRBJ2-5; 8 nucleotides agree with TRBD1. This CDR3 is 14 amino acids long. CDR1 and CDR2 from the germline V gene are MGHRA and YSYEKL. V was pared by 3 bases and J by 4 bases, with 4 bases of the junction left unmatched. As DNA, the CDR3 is TGCGCCAGCAGCCACCCGACAGGGGTAGAGACCCAGTACTTC. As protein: CASSHPTGVETQYF.

The CDR3 sequence: CASSFLRGARKTQYF. The CDR3 bases are TGTGCCAGCAGTTTCCTACGGGGGGCGCGGAAGACCCAGTACTTC. The chain uses TRBV27 and TRBJ2-5, with D perhaps TRBD2 (7 bases). Trimming left V 3 bases short and J 6 bases short, with 17 bases between. This CDR3 has 15 amino acids. From germline, CDR1 is MNHEY and CDR2 SMNVEV (reference sequence).

CDR3 sequence reads: CASTQEGEPQHF. The DNA for the CDR3 is TGTGCCAGCACCCAAGAGGGGGAGCCCCAGCATTTT. This chain links TRBV7-9 with TRBJ1-5; perhaps TRBD1 as D (6 bases). Germline loops: CDR1 SEHNR, CDR2 FQNEAQ (reference sequence). CDR3 length: 12 amino acids. The V end was cut by 7 bases, the J end by 8 bases, with 12 bases between.

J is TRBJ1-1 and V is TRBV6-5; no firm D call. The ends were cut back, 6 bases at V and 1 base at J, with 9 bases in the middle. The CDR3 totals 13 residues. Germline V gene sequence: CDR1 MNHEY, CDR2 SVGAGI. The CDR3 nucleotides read TGTGCCAGCAGGGTGAGGACGAACACTGAAGCTTTCTTT. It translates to CASRVRTNTEAFF.

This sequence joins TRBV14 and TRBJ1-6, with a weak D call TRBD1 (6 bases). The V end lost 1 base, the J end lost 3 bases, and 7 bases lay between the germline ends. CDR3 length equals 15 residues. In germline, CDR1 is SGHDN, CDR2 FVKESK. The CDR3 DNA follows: TGTGCCAGCAGCCAAGCAGGGGACTATAATTCACCCCTCCACTTT. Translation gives CASSQAGDYNSPLHF.

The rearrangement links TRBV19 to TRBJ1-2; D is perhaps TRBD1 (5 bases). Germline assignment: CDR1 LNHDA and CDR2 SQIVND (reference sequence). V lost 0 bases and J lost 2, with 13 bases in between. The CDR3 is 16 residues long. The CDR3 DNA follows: TGTGCCAGTAGTATAGACGGAAGGGGCCGGAACTATGGCTACACCTTC. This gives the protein CASSIDGRGRNYGYTF.

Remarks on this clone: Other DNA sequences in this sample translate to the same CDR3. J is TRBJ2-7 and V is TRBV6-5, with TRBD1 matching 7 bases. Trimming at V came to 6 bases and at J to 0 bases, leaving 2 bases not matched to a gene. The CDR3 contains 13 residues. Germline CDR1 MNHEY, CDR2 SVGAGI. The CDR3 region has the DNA TGTGCCAGCAGGAGGACAGGCTCCTACGAGCAGTACTTC. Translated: CASRRTGSYEQYF.

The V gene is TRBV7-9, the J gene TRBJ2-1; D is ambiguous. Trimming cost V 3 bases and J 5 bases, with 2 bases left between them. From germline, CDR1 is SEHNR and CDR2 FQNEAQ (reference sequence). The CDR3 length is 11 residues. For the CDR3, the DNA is TGTGCCAGCAGCTTGGACAATGAGCAGTTCTTC. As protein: CASSLDNEQFF.

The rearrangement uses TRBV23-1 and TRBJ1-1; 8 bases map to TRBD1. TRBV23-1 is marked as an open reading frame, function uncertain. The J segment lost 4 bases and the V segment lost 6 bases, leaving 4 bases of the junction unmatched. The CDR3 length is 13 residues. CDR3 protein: CASSLDRVTEAFF. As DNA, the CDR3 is TGCGCCAGCAGCCTGGACAGGGTCACTGAAGCTTTCTTT.

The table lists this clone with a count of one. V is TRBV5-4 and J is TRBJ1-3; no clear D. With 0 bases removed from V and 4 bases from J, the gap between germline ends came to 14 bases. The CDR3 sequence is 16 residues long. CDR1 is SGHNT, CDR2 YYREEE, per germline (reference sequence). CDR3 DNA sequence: TGTGCCAGCAGCTTGGCCCCAGGCTTACAGGGAAACACCATATATTTT. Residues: CASSLAPGLQGNTIYF.

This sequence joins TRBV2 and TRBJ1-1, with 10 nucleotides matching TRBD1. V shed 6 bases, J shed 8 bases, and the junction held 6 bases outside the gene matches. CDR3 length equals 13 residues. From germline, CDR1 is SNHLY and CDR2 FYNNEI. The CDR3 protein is CASRGTGAPEAFF. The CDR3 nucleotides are TGTGCCAGCAGGGGGACAGGGGCTCCAGAAGCTTTCTTT.

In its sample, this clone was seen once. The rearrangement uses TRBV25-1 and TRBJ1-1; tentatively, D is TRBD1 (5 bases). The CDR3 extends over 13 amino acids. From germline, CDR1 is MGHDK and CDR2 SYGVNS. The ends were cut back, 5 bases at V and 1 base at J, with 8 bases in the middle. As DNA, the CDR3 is TGTGCCAGCAGTCAAGGACAGAACACTGAAGCTTTCTTT. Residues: CASSQGQNTEAFF.

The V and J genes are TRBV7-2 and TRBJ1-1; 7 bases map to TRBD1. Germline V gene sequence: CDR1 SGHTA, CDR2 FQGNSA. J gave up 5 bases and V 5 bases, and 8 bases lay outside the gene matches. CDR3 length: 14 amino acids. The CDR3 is CASSARGLGTEAFF. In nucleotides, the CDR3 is TGTGCCAGCAGCGCCAGGGGGTTGGGGACTGAAGCTTTCTTT.

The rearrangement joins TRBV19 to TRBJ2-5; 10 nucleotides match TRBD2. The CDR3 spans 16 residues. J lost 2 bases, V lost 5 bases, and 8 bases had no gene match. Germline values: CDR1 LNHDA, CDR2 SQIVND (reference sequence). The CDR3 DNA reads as TGTGCCAGTAGTCTAGCGGGGGTCCTCCCTCAAGAGACCCAGTACTTC. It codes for CASSLAGVLPQETQYF.

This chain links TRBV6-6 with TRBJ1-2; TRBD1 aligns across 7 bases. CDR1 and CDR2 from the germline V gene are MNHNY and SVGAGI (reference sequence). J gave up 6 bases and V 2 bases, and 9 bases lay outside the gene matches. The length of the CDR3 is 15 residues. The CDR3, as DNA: TGTGCCAGCAGTTACAAGGGGGCAAGTTTCGATGGCTACACCTTC. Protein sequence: CASSYKGASFDGYTF.

The CDR3 protein is CASREEGASSWGYTF. As DNA, the CDR3 is TGTGCCAGTAGAGAAGAGGGGGCTTCTAGCTGGGGCTACACCTTC. This chain links TRBV19 with TRBJ1-2, with 7 bases identical to TRBD1. Germline CDR1 LNHDA, CDR2 SQIVND (reference sequence). CDR3 length: 15 amino acids. The trim removed 6 bases at V and 8 bases at J, leaving 15 bases unmatched.

The CDR3 loop reads CASSLGEQFF. The CDR3 nucleotides are TGTGCCAGCAGCTTGGGTGAGCAGTTCTTC. V is TRBV7-6 and J is TRBJ2-1; D unresolved. The CDR3 totals 10 residues. CDR1 and CDR2 from the germline V gene are SGHVS and FNYEAQ. Trimming took 3 bases from V and 9 from J, leaving 3 bases between them.

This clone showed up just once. The CDR3 region is CASSLGPGTGELFF. The CDR3 DNA follows: TGTGCCAGCAGCTTAGGTCCGGGGACCGGGGAGCTGTTTTTT. The chain links TRBV3-1 (or the pseudogene TRBV3-2) to TRBJ2-2; a possible D gene is TRBD2 (5 bases). The V gene's germline CDR1 is LGHDT and CDR2 YNNKEL (reference sequence). This CDR3 is 14 amino acids long. The V and J ends lost 5 bases and 5 bases respectively, with 12 bases between them.

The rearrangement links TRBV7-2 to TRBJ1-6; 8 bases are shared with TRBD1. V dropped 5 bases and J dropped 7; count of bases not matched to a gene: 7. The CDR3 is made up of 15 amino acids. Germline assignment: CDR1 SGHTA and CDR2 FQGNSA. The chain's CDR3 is CASSPQDRENSPLHF. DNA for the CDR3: TGTGCCAGCAGCCCTCAGGACAGGGAAAATTCACCCCTCCACTTT.

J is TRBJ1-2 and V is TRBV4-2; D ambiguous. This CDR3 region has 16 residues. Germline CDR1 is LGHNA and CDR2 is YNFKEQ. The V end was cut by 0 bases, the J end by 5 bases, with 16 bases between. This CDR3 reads CASSQEVVETAYGYTF. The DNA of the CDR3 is TGTGCCAGCAGCCAAGAGGTCGTGGAGACGGCGTATGGCTACACCTTC.

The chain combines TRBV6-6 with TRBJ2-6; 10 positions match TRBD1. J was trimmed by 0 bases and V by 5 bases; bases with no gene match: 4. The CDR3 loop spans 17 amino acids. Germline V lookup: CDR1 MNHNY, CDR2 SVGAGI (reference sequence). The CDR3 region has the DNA TGTGCCAGCAGTCTGACAGGGGGCCCCTCTGGGGCCAACGTCCTGACTTTC. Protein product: CASSLTGGPSGANVLTF.

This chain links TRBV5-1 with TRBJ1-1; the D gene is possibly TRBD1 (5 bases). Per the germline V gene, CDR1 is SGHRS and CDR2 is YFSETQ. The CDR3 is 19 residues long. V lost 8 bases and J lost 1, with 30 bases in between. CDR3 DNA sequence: TGCGCCAGAAGGTGTTCCCAGGACCAGGGACGGAAGGCGAACACTGAAGCTTTCTTT. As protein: CARRCSQDQGRKANTEAFF.

The chain's CDR3 is CASSPTSGQETQYF. In DNA form, the CDR3 reads TGTGCCAGCAGTCCTACTAGCGGTCAAGAGACCCAGTACTTC. The chain combines TRBV27 with TRBJ2-5; 8 bases map to TRBD2. The CDR3 loop spans 14 amino acids. Germline V gene sequence: CDR1 MNHEY, CDR2 SMNVEV (reference sequence). V dropped 5 bases and J dropped 2; count of bases not matched to a gene: 4.